The clone carrying this T cell receptor (beta chain) came up many times. The antigen is not known. Germline V gene sequence: CDR1 SGHNT, CDR2 YENEEA. The CDR3 is 15 amino acids. Trimming took off 3 bases at V and 5 bases at J, with 16 bases between the two ends. This sample is drawn from a study of T cells in Graves' hyperthyroidism and ophthalmopathy. Findings of the study overall: Blood shared most expanded thyroid clonotypes above 0.001.

The TCR beta CDR3 regions underwent amplification using RNA transcripts as the source. Initially, a first-round RT-PCR of the TCR CDR3 employed the HTBI primer set. MiXCR, applied by TCRdb to the multiplex PCR reads, yields one record per CDR3 protein. The sample yields 400,000 to 450,000 distinct CDR3 sequences, about 15% seen once. The source is a man in his late teens or twenties with Graves' ophthalmopathy. Sequenced input: blood. The chain uses TRBV11-3 and TRBJ2-5, with D perhaps assigned TRBD1 or TRBD2 (5 bases each). Written as DNA, the CDR3 is TGTGCCAGCAGCTTGAGGGGAGAGGAAGGCGAGACCCAGTACTTC. Translating it yields CASSLRGEEGETQYF.